This T cell receptor (beta chain) was recovered during a study of early T cells in non-severe SARS-CoV-2 infection. Across the whole study: Unsorted whole blood bulk RNA was sequenced, with unpaired chains.

Molecules of cDNA were individually given unique molecular identifiers that were attached to them. MiXCR, applied by TCRdb to the 5' RACE reads, yields one record per CDR3 protein. Of tens of thousands of distinct CDR3 sequences listed, around 13% were seen once; the top ten hold less than 6%. The sample holds a few counts of this clonotype. The V and J ends lost 1 base and 3 bases respectively, with 6 bases between them. The CDR3 sequence is 12 residues long. CDR1 is GTSNPN, CDR2 SVGIG, per germline (reference sequence). The sample taken for sequencing was whole blood. The chain uses TRBV30 and TRBJ1-2; D remains unclear. This clonotype was obtained from an adult who was a healthcare worker with PCR-confirmed SARS-CoV-2 infection or an uninfected control (not recorded which). CDR3 in DNA: TGTGCCTGGAGTGGAGGAGACTATGGCTACACCTTC. The encoded protein is CAWSGGDYGYTF.